This TCR beta chain was sequenced for a study of cytomegalovirus exposure and HLA in healthy donors. As for the study in general: The platform used for the roughly 130 validation repertoires matched that of the approximately 710 first-cohort repertoires, a later analysis reported. Study results and limitations: CMV antigen specificity of a few CMV-associated chains was confirmed in vitro. Subsequent analysis revealed that first-cohort TCR clusters tended to co-occur in the roughly 120 validation repertoires.

As regards this clone: Antigen unknown.

Here immunoSEQ multiplex PCR was the method, and the copy in TCRdb shows in-frame clones only, minus some. The table has more than 250,000 clones, approximately 90% seen once; the top ten hold approximately 1%. The specimen sequenced was PBMCs. This TCR came from a woman aged 25 to 39 in good health and CMV-seropositive.

The CDR3 DNA follows: TGCGCCAGCAGCCAAGGGGGACGTGAAGCTTTCTTT. Translation: CASSQGGREAFF. The chain is built from TRBV4-3 and TRBJ1-1; possibly TRBD1 for D (5 bases). Germline assignment: CDR1 LGHNA and CDR2 YSLEER. CDR3 length: 12 amino acids. The V and J ends lost 1 base and 7 bases respectively, with 7 bases between them.